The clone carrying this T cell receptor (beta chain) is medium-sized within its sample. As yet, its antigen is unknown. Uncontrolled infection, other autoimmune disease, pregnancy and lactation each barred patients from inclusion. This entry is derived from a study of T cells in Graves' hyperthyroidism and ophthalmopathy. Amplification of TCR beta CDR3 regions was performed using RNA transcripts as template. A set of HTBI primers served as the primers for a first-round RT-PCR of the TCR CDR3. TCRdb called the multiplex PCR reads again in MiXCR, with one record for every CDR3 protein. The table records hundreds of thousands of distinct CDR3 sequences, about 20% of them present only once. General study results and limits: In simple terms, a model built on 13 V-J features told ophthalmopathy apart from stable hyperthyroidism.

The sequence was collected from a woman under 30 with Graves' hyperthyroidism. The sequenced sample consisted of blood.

Here the CDR3 DNA reads TGTGCCAGCAGGCCGGGACGGCTTAGCAATCAGCCCCAGCATTTT. As protein: CASRPGRLSNQPQHF. The chain recombines TRBV6-5 with TRBJ1-5; maybe TRBD1 (5 bases). Deletions cut 6 bases from V and 0 bases from J, with 12 bases between. CDR3 size: 15 residues. The germline V gene has CDR1 MNHEY and CDR2 SVGAGI.